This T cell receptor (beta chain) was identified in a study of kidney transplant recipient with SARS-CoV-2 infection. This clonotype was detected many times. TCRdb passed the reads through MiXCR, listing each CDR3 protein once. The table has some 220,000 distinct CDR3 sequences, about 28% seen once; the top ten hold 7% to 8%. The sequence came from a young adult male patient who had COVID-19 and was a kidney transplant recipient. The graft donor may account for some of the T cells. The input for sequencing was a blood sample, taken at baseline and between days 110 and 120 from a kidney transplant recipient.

The CDR3 loop is CASSLRTGMNTEAFF. The DNA of the CDR3 is TGTGCCAGCAGCCTTCGGACAGGGATGAACACTGAAGCTTTCTTT. The chain recombines TRBV14 with TRBJ1-1; 8 bases are a match to TRBD1. The CDR3 totals 15 residues. V was clipped by 4 bases and J by 0 bases; unmatched bases: 4. Germline lookup yields CDR1 SGHDN and CDR2 FVKESK.